The 11 T cell receptor beta chains below come from one sample, sequenced in a study of Graves' ophthalmopathy and Graves' hyperthyroidism. From RNA, the CDR3 regions of TCR beta chains were amplified and sequenced. HTBI primers were used in a first-round RT-PCR, which preceded a second-round multiplex PCR. TCRdb reanalysed the multiplex PCR reads using MiXCR and keeps one entry per CDR3 protein. The data show under 350,000 distinct CDR3 sequences, about a sixth seen once. The sequencing input was peripheral blood. Receptor source: an adult man with Graves' ophthalmopathy.

This rearrangement joins TRBV27 to TRBJ2-5, with 10 bases fitting TRBD1. The CDR3 is 15 residues long. Germline assignment: CDR1 MNHEY and CDR2 SMNVEV (reference sequence). V dropped 5 bases and J dropped 6; count of bases not matched to a gene: 9. The CDR3 bases are TGTGCCAGCAGTGCGACAGGGGGCTTCAGGAAGACCCAGTACTTC. It yields the protein CASSATGGFRKTQYF.

Remarks on this clonotype: Just one base apart from a much larger clone, this may be a read error. The rearrangement uses TRBV29-1 and TRBJ2-7, with TRBD2 as a possible D gene (6 bases). Germline V gene sequence: CDR1 SQVTM, CDR2 ANQGSEA. V gave up 7 bases and J gave up 0 bases, with 19 bases separating them. The CDR3 extends over 15 amino acids. CDR3 protein: CSGGEGGLGSYEQYF. CDR3 coding DNA: TGCAGCGGGGGGGAAGGTGGACTGGGCTCCTACGAGCAGTACTTC.

This clonotype was detected many times. The genes are TRBV6-2 or TRBV6-3 and TRBJ2-7, with 15 bases lining up with TRBD2. The V gene's germline CDR1 is MNHEY and CDR2 SVGEGT. The CDR3 has 17 amino acids. Trimming cost V 8 bases and J 1 base; bases outside gene matches: 9. The chain's CDR3 is CASPPGTSGGLSYEQYF. For the CDR3, the DNA is TGTGCCAGCCCGCCCGGGACTAGCGGGGGGCTTTCCTACGAGCAGTACTTC.

This chain connects TRBV20-1 to TRBJ1-6, with D hard to call. Trimming cost V 4 bases and J 7 bases, with 11 bases left between them. Germline CDR1 and CDR2: DFQATT and SNEGSKA (reference sequence). This CDR3 spans 13 amino acids. The CDR3: CSANPDQNSPLHF. The CDR3, as DNA: TGCAGTGCTAATCCGGACCAGAATTCACCCCTCCACTTT.

This clonotype has at least ten counts. In DNA, the CDR3 is TGTGCCAGCAGCCAACGCCCGGGACAGGGACACTATGGCTACACCTTC. Protein: CASSQRPGQGHYGYTF. This chain joins TRBV11-3 and TRBJ1-2; 9 bases align to TRBD1. Germline V CDR1 and CDR2: SGHNT, YENEEA. Trimming cost V 5 bases and J 3 bases; bases outside gene matches: 10. The CDR3 has 16 residues.

The sample holds many counts of this clonotype. V usage is TRBV11-1 and J usage is TRBJ1-2; D possibly corresponds to TRBD1 (5 bases). With 2 bases removed from V and 2 bases from J, the gap between germline ends came to 15 bases. Germline values: CDR1 SGHAT, CDR2 FQDESV (reference sequence). CDR3 length equals 16 residues. CDR3 sequence reads: CASSLTSRAGNYGYTF. CDR3 in DNA: TGTGCCAGCAGCTTAACCTCCCGGGCAGGGAACTATGGCTACACCTTC. Using reference TRBV11-1 and TRBJ1-2 for the parts outside the CDR3, the full variable domain is EAEVAQSPRYKITEKSQAVAFWCDPISGHATLYWYRQILGQGPELLVQFQDESVVDDSQLPKDRFSAERLKGVDSTLKIQPAELGDSAMYLCASSLTSRAGNYGYTFGSGTRLTVV.

There are many counts of this clonotype. The chain couples TRBV12-3 or TRBV12-4 to TRBJ1-5; 7 nucleotides match TRBD1. J gave up 7 bases and V 8 bases, and 14 bases lay outside the gene matches. The CDR3 length is 15 residues. In DNA form, the CDR3 reads TGTGCCAGCGGTAAAGACAGGGCCGGAGGGCAGCCCCAGCATTTT. Its translation: CASGKDRAGGQPQHF.

This clonotype was counted ten times or more. This chain links TRBV12-3 or TRBV12-4 with TRBJ2-2; D remains unclear. The CDR3 has 14 amino acids. V was trimmed by 4 bases and J by 1 base, leaving 7 bases between them. CDR3 DNA sequence: TGTGCCAGCAGTTCCCGCAAGAACACCGGGGAGCTGTTTTTT. The encoded protein is CASSSRKNTGELFF.

This clonotype was found many times. The chain carries TRBV5-1 and TRBJ2-5; the D gene is possibly TRBD2 (5 bases). Trimming removed 0 bases from V and 6 bases from J, with 12 bases in between. The CDR3 loop spans 14 amino acids. Looked up from germline, CDR1 is SGHRS and CDR2 is YFSETQ. CDR3 DNA sequence: TGCGCCAGCAGCTTGGGAACGGGGTTGCAGACCCAGTACTTC. Its translation is CASSLGTGLQTQYF.

This clonotype was seen ten or more times. The chain carries TRBV20-1 and TRBJ2-7; TRBD2 matches 10 bases. The CDR3 length is 13 residues. The germline V gene encodes CDR1 DFQATT and CDR2 SNEGSKA (reference sequence). V gave up 6 bases and J gave up 1 base; unmatched junction bases: 3. Here the CDR3 reads CSAQRGGSYEQYF. CDR3 sequence (DNA): TGCAGTGCACAGCGGGGGGGATCCTACGAGCAGTACTTC.

This clonotype was recorded many times. This chain joins TRBV20-1 and TRBJ2-7; the match to TRBD2 covers 8 bases. This CDR3 region has 13 residues. From germline, CDR1 is DFQATT and CDR2 SNEGSKA (reference sequence). J gave up 6 bases and V 6 bases, and 10 bases lay outside the gene matches. CDR3: CSARPGTSFEQYF. DNA of the CDR3: TGCAGTGCACGTCCCGGGACTAGTTTCGAGCAGTACTTC.